The T cell receptor (beta chain) described here comes from a study of Tregs in tolerant kidney transplant recipients. Study-wide points: Findings come from small patient numbers and require larger validation. Tregs expanded with activated donor B cells seemed most donor-specific. Biological reproducibility was not directly addressed, but technical replication error appeared minimal.

CD4+CD25+CD127- Tregs, CD4+CD25- non-Tregs, CD4 and CD8 cells were sorted. Germline V CDR1 and CDR2: ENHRY, SYGVKD. The CDR3 covers 16 residues. The V end was cut by 4 bases, the J end by 7 bases, with 20 bases between. Comment on this clone: Antigen: not known.

The table came from immunoSEQ multiplex PCR; TCRdb's copy has only in-frame clones and leaves some out. This table holds under 100,000 clones, 90% to 95% found once. This receptor was obtained from a human donor in good health. Source material: CD8+ T cells from blood. The chain has TRBV10-3 and TRBJ2-1; TRBD2 is a possible D gene (5 bases). CDR3 DNA sequence: TGTGCCATCAGTGGGTTGGGAGCGCCCAAGAGTAATGAGCAGTTCTTC. It codes for CAISGLGAPKSNEQFF.